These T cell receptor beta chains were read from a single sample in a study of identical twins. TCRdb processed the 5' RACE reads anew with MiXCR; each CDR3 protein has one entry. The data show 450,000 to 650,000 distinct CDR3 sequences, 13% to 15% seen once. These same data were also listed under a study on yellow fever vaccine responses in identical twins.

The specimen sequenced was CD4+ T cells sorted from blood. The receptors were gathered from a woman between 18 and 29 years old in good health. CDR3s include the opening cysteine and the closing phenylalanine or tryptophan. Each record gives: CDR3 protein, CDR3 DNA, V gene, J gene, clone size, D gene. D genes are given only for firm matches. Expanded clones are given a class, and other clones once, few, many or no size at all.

CDR3 protein: CASSLLPGGGEQFF; CDR3 DNA: TGCGCCAGCAGCCTATTACCCGGGGGCGGTGAGCAGTTCTTC; V gene: TRBV4-1; J gene: TRBJ2-1; clone size: .; D gene: .
CDR3 protein: CASRVIGGDEQFF; CDR3 DNA: TGCGCCAGCAGGGTTATTGGGGGCGATGAGCAGTTCTTC; V gene: TRBV4-1; J gene: TRBJ2-1; clone size: .; D gene: .
CDR3 protein: CSASTGEINTGELFF; CDR3 DNA: TGCAGTGCTAGTACGGGAGAGATCAACACCGGGGAGCTGTTTTTT; V gene: TRBV20-1; J gene: TRBJ2-2; clone size: few; D gene: .
CDR3 protein: CAISELAAGETQYF; CDR3 DNA: TGTGCCATCAGTGAGTTGGCAGCGGGAGAGACCCAGTACTTC; V gene: TRBV10-3; J gene: TRBJ2-5; clone size: few; D gene: .
CDR3 protein: CASSPRPSLNTGELFF; CDR3 DNA: TGTGCCAGCAGTCCGAGGCCTAGCCTAAACACCGGGGAGCTGTTTTTT; V gene: TRBV3-1; J gene: TRBJ2-2; clone size: few; D gene: .
CDR3 protein: CASSVTPDRSGEQYF; CDR3 DNA: TGTGCCAGCAGCGTAACCCCGGACAGGTCGGGCGAGCAGTACTTC; V gene: TRBV9; J gene: TRBJ2-7; clone size: once; D gene: TRBD1
CDR3 protein: CASLVRGFGYTF; CDR3 DNA: TGTGCCTCCCTGGTCCGGGGGTTTGGCTACACCTTC; V gene: TRBV28; J gene: TRBJ1-2; clone size: .; D gene: .
CDR3 protein: CASSLKRDPKTLYGYTF; CDR3 DNA: TGTGCCAGCAGCTTAAAACGGGACCCAAAGACACTCTATGGCTACACCTTC; V gene: TRBV7-8; J gene: TRBJ1-2; clone size: few; D gene: .
CDR3 protein: CASSPTPGVGPNEQFF; CDR3 DNA: TGTGCCAGCAGCCCGACCCCCGGGGTGGGGCCCAATGAGCAGTTCTTC; V gene: TRBV7-3; J gene: TRBJ2-1; clone size: .; D gene: .
CDR3 protein: CASSEFGQKNTDTQYF; CDR3 DNA: TGTGCCAGCAGTGAATTTGGGCAGAAGAACACAGATACGCAGTATTTT; V gene: TRBV25-1; J gene: TRBJ2-3; clone size: few; D gene: .
CDR3 protein: CASGRGQGFNEQFF; CDR3 DNA: TGTGCCAGCGGCCGGGGCCAAGGGTTCAATGAGCAGTTCTTC; V gene: TRBV12-3/TRBV12-4; J gene: TRBJ2-1; clone size: .; D gene: .
CDR3 protein: CASSQLGLGEAFF; CDR3 DNA: TGCGCCAGCAGCCAACTGGGCCTGGGTGAAGCTTTCTTT; V gene: TRBV4-1; J gene: TRBJ1-1; clone size: few; D gene: .
CDR3 protein: CSAPDRRGNTGELFF; CDR3 DNA: TGCAGTGCGCCCGATCGCCGGGGCAACACCGGGGAGCTGTTTTTT; V gene: TRBV20-1; J gene: TRBJ2-2; clone size: few; D gene: .
CDR3 protein: CSAAKLVNEQYF; CDR3 DNA: TGCAGTGCTGCAAAACTAGTTAACGAGCAGTACTTC; V gene: TRBV20-1; J gene: TRBJ2-7; clone size: .; D gene: .
CDR3 protein: CATRTGDNEQFF; CDR3 DNA: TGCGCCACCAGGACAGGGGACAATGAGCAGTTCTTC; V gene: TRBV5-1; J gene: TRBJ2-1; clone size: .; D gene: TRBD1
CDR3 protein: CSAREAGTPSYEQYF; CDR3 DNA: TGCAGTGCTAGAGAGGCCGGGACACCCTCTTACGAGCAGTACTTC; V gene: TRBV20-1; J gene: TRBJ2-7; clone size: few; D gene: .
CDR3 protein: CASRRDSYTGELFF; CDR3 DNA: TGTGCCAGCAGGAGGGACTCATACACCGGGGAGCTGTTTTTT; V gene: TRBV2; J gene: TRBJ2-2; clone size: .; D gene: .
CDR3 protein: CASSPVGGADNEQFF; CDR3 DNA: TGTGCCAGCAGCCCGGTTGGTGGGGCGGACAATGAGCAGTTCTTC; V gene: TRBV12-3/TRBV12-4; J gene: TRBJ2-1; clone size: many; D gene: .
CDR3 protein: CASSFPSGYEQYF; CDR3 DNA: TGCGCCAGCAGCTTCCCTAGCGGCTACGAGCAGTACTTC; V gene: TRBV5-1; J gene: TRBJ2-7; clone size: few; D gene: TRBD2
CDR3 protein: CASSQVPEYQETQYF; CDR3 DNA: TGTGCCAGCAGCCAAGTTCCTGAGTACCAAGAGACCCAGTACTTC; V gene: TRBV3-1; J gene: TRBJ2-5; clone size: few; D gene: .
CDR3 protein: CSARVLAGVSYEQYF; CDR3 DNA: TGCAGTGCTAGAGTTCTAGCGGGCGTGTCCTACGAGCAGTACTTC; V gene: TRBV20-1; J gene: TRBJ2-7; clone size: .; D gene: TRBD2
CDR3 protein: CASSLVPSLAPEIPVYEQYF; CDR3 DNA: TGTGCCAGCAGTTTAGTCCCCTCCCTAGCTCCGGAGATTCCCGTCTACGAGCAGTACTTC; V gene: TRBV28; J gene: TRBJ2-7; clone size: .; D gene: .
CDR3 protein: CASSLAERGPNYGYTF; CDR3 DNA: TGTGCCAGCAGCTTAGCGGAAAGAGGACCGAACTATGGCTACACCTTC; V gene: TRBV7-8; J gene: TRBJ1-2; clone size: .; D gene: .
CDR3 protein: CATSQAQGWDNEQFF; CDR3 DNA: TGTGCCACCAGCCAGGCACAGGGATGGGACAATGAGCAGTTCTTC; V gene: TRBV24-1; J gene: TRBJ2-1; clone size: .; D gene: .
CDR3 protein: CASSDRDQPQHF; CDR3 DNA: TGTGCCAGCAGTGACAGGGATCAGCCCCAGCATTTT; V gene: TRBV12-3/TRBV12-4; J gene: TRBJ1-5; clone size: .; D gene: TRBD1
CDR3 protein: CASSQEIGHGELFF; CDR3 DNA: TGTGCCAGCAGCCAAGAGATAGGGCACGGGGAGCTGTTTTTT; V gene: TRBV4-2; J gene: TRBJ2-2; clone size: .; D gene: .
CDR3 protein: CAISESGAGTGTKTQYF; CDR3 DNA: TGTGCCATCAGTGAGTCGGGAGCAGGGACAGGGACCAAGACCCAGTACTTC; V gene: TRBV10-3; J gene: TRBJ2-5; clone size: few; D gene: TRBD1
CDR3 protein: CASSSPSSEQFF; CDR3 DNA: TGTGCCAGCAGTTCCCCCTCATCCGAGCAGTTCTTC; V gene: TRBV12-3/TRBV12-4; J gene: TRBJ2-1; clone size: .; D gene: .
CDR3 protein: CASSEVAGPGEQFF; CDR3 DNA: TGTGCCAGCAGTGAAGTAGCGGGACCCGGTGAGCAGTTCTTC; V gene: TRBV25-1; J gene: TRBJ2-1; clone size: few; D gene: TRBD2
CDR3 protein: CAISESQNSNQPQHF; CDR3 DNA: TGTGCCATCAGTGAGTCACAGAATAGCAATCAGCCCCAGCATTTT; V gene: TRBV10-3; J gene: TRBJ1-5; clone size: .; D gene: .
CDR3 protein: CASSLGGLGGNEQFF; CDR3 DNA: TGTGCCAGCAGTTTAGGGGGACTAGGTGGCAATGAGCAGTTCTTC; V gene: TRBV12-3/TRBV12-4; J gene: TRBJ2-1; clone size: many; D gene: TRBD2
CDR3 protein: CASSPGLAGTEQYF; CDR3 DNA: TGTGCCAGCAGCCCAGGACTAGCGGGAACCGAGCAGTACTTC; V gene: TRBV11-2; J gene: TRBJ2-7; clone size: .; D gene: TRBD2
CDR3 protein: CSALALALSYNEQFF; CDR3 DNA: TGCAGTGCGCTAGCACTAGCGCTTTCCTACAATGAGCAGTTCTTC; V gene: TRBV20-1; J gene: TRBJ2-1; clone size: few; D gene: TRBD2
CDR3 protein: CASREEDTIYF; CDR3 DNA: TGTGCCAGCAGGGAGGAGGACACCATATATTTT; V gene: TRBV12-3/TRBV12-4; J gene: TRBJ1-3; clone size: many; D gene: .
CDR3 protein: CASSPTRLVSGNTIYF; CDR3 DNA: TGTGCCAGCAGCCCGACCCGACTCGTCTCTGGAAACACCATATATTTT; V gene: TRBV3-1; J gene: TRBJ1-3; clone size: few; D gene: .
CDR3 protein: CSARDPGQGHEQFF; CDR3 DNA: TGCAGTGCTAGAGATCCGGGACAGGGCCATGAGCAGTTCTTC; V gene: TRBV20-1; J gene: TRBJ2-1; clone size: .; D gene: TRBD1
CDR3 protein: CSAFRTSGTYEQFF; CDR3 DNA: TGCAGTGCTTTCCGGACTAGCGGGACCTATGAGCAGTTCTTC; V gene: TRBV20-1; J gene: TRBJ2-1; clone size: .; D gene: TRBD2
CDR3 protein: CATSGYTSGANVLTF; CDR3 DNA: TGTGCCACCAGCGGCTACACGTCTGGGGCCAACGTCCTGACTTTC; V gene: TRBV15; J gene: TRBJ2-6; clone size: few; D gene: .
CDR3 protein: CASSLERVTDTQYF; CDR3 DNA: TGCGCCAGCAGCTTGGAGAGGGTCACAGATACGCAGTATTTT; V gene: TRBV5-1; J gene: TRBJ2-3; clone size: many; D gene: .
CDR3 protein: CASSLAGTDVNYGYTF; CDR3 DNA: TGCGCCAGCAGCTTGGCCGGGACAGATGTCAACTATGGCTACACCTTC; V gene: TRBV5-1; J gene: TRBJ1-2; clone size: few; D gene: TRBD1
CDR3 protein: CATRPGQGSEKLFF; CDR3 DNA: TGTGCCACGAGACCGGGACAGGGGAGTGAAAAACTGTTTTTT; V gene: TRBV10-3; J gene: TRBJ1-4; clone size: .; D gene: TRBD1
CDR3 protein: CASSLVAQGHAGQYF; CDR3 DNA: TGTGCCAGCAGCTTGGTTGCACAGGGACACGCGGGGCAGTACTTC; V gene: TRBV5-5; J gene: TRBJ2-7; clone size: .; D gene: .
CDR3 protein: CASSKEGVYEQYF; CDR3 DNA: TGTGCCAGCAGCAAAGAGGGGGTCTACGAGCAGTACTTC; V gene: TRBV21-1; J gene: TRBJ2-7; clone size: .; D gene: .
CDR3 protein: CSKKSGDSPLHF; CDR3 DNA: TGCAGCAAAAAGTCGGGGGATTCACCCCTCCACTTT; V gene: TRBV29-1; J gene: TRBJ1-6; clone size: many; D gene: .
CDR3 protein: CATSTRPGELFF; CDR3 DNA: TGTGCCACCAGCACCCGTCCCGGGGAGCTGTTTTTT; V gene: TRBV15; J gene: TRBJ2-2; clone size: .; D gene: .
CDR3 protein: CASSLAGGPQYF; CDR3 DNA: TGCGCCAGCAGCCTCGCGGGGGGCCCGCAGTATTTT; V gene: TRBV5-1; J gene: TRBJ2-3; clone size: few; D gene: TRBD2
CDR3 protein: CASSLAPGLSNQPQHF; CDR3 DNA: TGCGCCAGCAGCTTGGCCCCAGGATTGAGCAATCAGCCCCAGCATTTT; V gene: TRBV5-1; J gene: TRBJ1-5; clone size: .; D gene: .
CDR3 protein: CASSEFPFSYNEQFF; CDR3 DNA: TGTGCCAGCAGTGAATTTCCCTTCTCCTACAATGAGCAGTTCTTC; V gene: TRBV6-1; J gene: TRBJ2-1; clone size: .; D gene: .
CDR3 protein: CASRRETAGGDNEQFF; CDR3 DNA: TGTGCCAGCAGAAGGGAGACGGCCGGAGGTGACAATGAGCAGTTCTTC; V gene: TRBV2; J gene: TRBJ2-1; clone size: .; D gene: .
CDR3 protein: CASTFGLGAGRGNQPQHF; CDR3 DNA: TGTGCCAGCACCTTTGGGTTGGGTGCAGGGCGAGGCAATCAGCCCCAGCATTTT; V gene: TRBV28; J gene: TRBJ1-5; clone size: .; D gene: .
CDR3 protein: CASSLAGQGREKLFF; CDR3 DNA: TGCGCCAGCAGCTTGGCCGGACAGGGGAGGGAAAAACTGTTTTTT; V gene: TRBV5-1; J gene: TRBJ1-4; clone size: few; D gene: TRBD1
CDR3 protein: CSASAGNTGELFF; CDR3 DNA: TGCAGTGCTAGCGCGGGGAACACCGGGGAGCTGTTTTTT; V gene: TRBV20-1; J gene: TRBJ2-2; clone size: .; D gene: .
CDR3 protein: CASSQSRGPGELFF; CDR3 DNA: TGTGCCAGCAGCCAATCCAGGGGTCCCGGGGAGCTGTTTTTT; V gene: TRBV2; J gene: TRBJ2-2; clone size: .; D gene: .
CDR3 protein: CASSRGLAGEYEQYF; CDR3 DNA: TGTGCCAGCAGCCGAGGACTAGCGGGAGAGTACGAGCAGTACTTC; V gene: TRBV3-1; J gene: TRBJ2-7; clone size: few; D gene: TRBD2
CDR3 protein: CASSLSGTGTEAFF; CDR3 DNA: TGTGCCAGCAGTTTATCAGGGACCGGGACTGAAGCTTTCTTT; V gene: TRBV5-5; J gene: TRBJ1-1; clone size: .; D gene: .
CDR3 protein: CATSRDNGGPYEQYF; CDR3 DNA: TGTGCCACCAGCAGAGATAACGGGGGACCCTACGAGCAGTACTTC; V gene: TRBV15; J gene: TRBJ2-7; clone size: .; D gene: .
CDR3 protein: CASSYTGGVRTEAFF; CDR3 DNA: TGTGCCAGCAGCTACACAGGGGGCGTTCGGACTGAAGCTTTCTTT; V gene: TRBV5-6; J gene: TRBJ1-1; clone size: .; D gene: TRBD1
CDR3 protein: CASSLGVGSEQYF; CDR3 DNA: TGTGCCAGCAGCTTAGGGGTAGGAAGTGAGCAGTACTTC; V gene: TRBV7-9; J gene: TRBJ2-7; clone size: .; D gene: .
CDR3 protein: CASSGLAGTPTGETQYF; CDR3 DNA: TGCGCCAGCAGCGGCCTAGCGGGAACCCCGACTGGGGAGACCCAGTACTTC; V gene: TRBV5-1; J gene: TRBJ2-5; clone size: .; D gene: TRBD2
CDR3 protein: CASSRDTGTSGRNEQFF; CDR3 DNA: TGTGCCAGTAGTAGAGATACCGGGACTAGCGGGAGGAATGAGCAGTTCTTC; V gene: TRBV19; J gene: TRBJ2-1; clone size: .; D gene: TRBD2